The clone carrying this T cell receptor (beta chain) was counted many times. The CDR3 is 12 residues long. The germline gives CDR1 DFQATT, CDR2 SNEGSKA (reference sequence). The V end lost 6 bases, the J end lost 3 bases, and 11 bases lay between the germline ends. TCRdb itself ran the RT-PCR reads through MiXCR, one entry per CDR3 protein. The data show around 700,000 distinct CDR3 sequences, about 14% seen once. The sequencing input was memory CD4+ T cells from blood. This rearrangement joins TRBV20-1 to TRBJ1-2; D may be TRBD1 (6 bases). This receptor was obtained from a female donor in good health, serving as a healthy control. The CDR3 loop is CSARDTDYGYTF. The CDR3, as DNA: TGCAGTGCGCGGGACACAGACTATGGCTACACCTTC.